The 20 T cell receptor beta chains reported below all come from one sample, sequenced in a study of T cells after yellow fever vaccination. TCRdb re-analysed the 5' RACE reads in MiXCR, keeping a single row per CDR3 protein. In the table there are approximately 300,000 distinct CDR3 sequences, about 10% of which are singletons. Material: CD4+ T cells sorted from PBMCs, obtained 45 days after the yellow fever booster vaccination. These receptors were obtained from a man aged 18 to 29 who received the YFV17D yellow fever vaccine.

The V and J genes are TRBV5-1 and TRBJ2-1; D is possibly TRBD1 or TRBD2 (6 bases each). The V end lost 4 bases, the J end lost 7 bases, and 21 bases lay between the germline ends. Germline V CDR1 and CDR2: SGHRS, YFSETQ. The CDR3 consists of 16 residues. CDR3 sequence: CASSVLPGHGGNEQFF. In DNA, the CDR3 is TGCGCCAGCAGCGTTCTTCCGGGACATGGAGGGAATGAGCAGTTCTTC.

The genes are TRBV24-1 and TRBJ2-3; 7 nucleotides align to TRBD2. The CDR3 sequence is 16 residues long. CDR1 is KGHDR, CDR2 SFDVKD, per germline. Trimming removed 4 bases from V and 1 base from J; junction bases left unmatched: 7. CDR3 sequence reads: CATSDPGRGGTDTQYF. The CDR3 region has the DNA TGTGCCACCAGTGACCCCGGTCGGGGGGGCACAGATACGCAGTATTTT.

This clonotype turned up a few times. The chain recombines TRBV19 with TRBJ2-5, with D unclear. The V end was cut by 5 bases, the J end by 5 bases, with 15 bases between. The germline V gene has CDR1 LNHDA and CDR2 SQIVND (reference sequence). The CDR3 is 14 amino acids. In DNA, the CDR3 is TGTGCCAGTAGTGCCTCGCCCGCAATGGAGACCCAGTACTTC. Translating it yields CASSASPAMETQYF.

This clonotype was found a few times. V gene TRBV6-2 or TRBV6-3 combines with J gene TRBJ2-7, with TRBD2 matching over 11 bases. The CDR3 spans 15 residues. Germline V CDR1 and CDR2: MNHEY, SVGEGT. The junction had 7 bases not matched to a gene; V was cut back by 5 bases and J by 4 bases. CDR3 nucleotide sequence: TGTGCCAGCAGTGGTCTAGCGGGGGGACTATACGAGCAGTACTTC. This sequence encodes CASSGLAGGLYEQYF.

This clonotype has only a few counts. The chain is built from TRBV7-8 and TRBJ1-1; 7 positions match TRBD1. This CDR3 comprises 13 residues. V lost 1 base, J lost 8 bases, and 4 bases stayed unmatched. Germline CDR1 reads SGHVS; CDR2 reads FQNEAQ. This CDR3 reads CASSLEQGLEAFF. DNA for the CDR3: TGTGCCAGCAGCTTAGAACAGGGGTTAGAAGCTTTCTTT.

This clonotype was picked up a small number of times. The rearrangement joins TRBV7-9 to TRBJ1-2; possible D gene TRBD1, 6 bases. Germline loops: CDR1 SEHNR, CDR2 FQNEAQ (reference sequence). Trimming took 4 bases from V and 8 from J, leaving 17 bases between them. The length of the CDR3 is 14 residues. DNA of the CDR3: TGTGCCAGCAGCTCACGACAGGCGTTAGGGGGCTACACCTTC. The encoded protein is CASSSRQALGGYTF.

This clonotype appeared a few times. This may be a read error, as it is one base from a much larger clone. The CDR3 loop reads CASSPTVGHTVTQYF. The CDR3 nucleotides are TGTGCCAGCAGTCCGACAGTGGGTCATACAGTTACGCAGTATTTT. J is TRBJ2-3 and V is TRBV3-1, with D tentatively TRBD1 (5 bases). CDR3 length equals 15 residues. Germline lookup yields CDR1 LGHDT and CDR2 YNNKEL (reference sequence).

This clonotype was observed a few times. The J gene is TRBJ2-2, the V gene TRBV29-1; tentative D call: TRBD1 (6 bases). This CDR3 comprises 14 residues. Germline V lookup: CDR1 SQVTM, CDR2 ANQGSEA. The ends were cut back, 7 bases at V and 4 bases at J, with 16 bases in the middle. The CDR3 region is CSALRGTITGELFF. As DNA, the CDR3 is TGCAGCGCGTTAAGGGGGACGATCACCGGGGAGCTGTTTTTT.

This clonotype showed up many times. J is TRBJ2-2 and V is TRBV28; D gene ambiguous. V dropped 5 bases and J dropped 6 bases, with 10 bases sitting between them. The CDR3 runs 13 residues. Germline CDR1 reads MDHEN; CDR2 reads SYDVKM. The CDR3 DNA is TGTGCCAGCAGTGTTAACGAGGCCGGGGAGCTGTTTTTT. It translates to CASSVNEAGELFF.

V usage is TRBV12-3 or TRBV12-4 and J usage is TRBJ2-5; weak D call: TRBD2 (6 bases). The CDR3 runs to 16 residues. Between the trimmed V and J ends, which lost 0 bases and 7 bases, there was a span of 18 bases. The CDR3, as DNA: TGTGCCAGCAGTTTAGCCTCCGGGATAGCCGGGAGGACCCAGTACTTC. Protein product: CASSLASGIAGRTQYF.

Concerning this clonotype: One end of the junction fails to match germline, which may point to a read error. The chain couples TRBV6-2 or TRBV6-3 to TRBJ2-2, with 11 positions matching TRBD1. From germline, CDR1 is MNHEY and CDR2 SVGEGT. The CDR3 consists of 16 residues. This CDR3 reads CAGRKGTGGFGGELFF. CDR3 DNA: TGTGCCGGCAGAAAAGGGACAGGGGGTTTCGGCGGGGAGCTGTTTTTT.

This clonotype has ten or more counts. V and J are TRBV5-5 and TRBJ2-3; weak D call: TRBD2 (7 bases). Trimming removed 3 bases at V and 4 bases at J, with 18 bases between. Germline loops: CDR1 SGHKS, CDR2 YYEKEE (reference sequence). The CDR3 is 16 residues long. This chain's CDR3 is CASSSLWRGPADTQYF. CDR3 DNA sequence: TGTGCCAGCAGCTCCCTTTGGCGGGGGCCCGCAGATACGCAGTATTTT.

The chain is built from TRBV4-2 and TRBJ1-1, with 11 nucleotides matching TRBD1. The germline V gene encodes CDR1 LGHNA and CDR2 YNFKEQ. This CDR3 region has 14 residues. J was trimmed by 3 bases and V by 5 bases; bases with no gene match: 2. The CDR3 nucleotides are TGTGCCAGCAGCGGACAGGGGGCGTACACTGAAGCTTTCTTT. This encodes CASSGQGAYTEAFF.

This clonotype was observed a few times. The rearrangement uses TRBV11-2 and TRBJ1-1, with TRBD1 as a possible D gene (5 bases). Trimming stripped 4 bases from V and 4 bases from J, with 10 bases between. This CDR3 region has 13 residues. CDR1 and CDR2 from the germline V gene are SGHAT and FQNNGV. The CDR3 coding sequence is TGTGCCAGCAGCTCCACCGGGGCCACTGAAGCTTTCTTT. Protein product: CASSSTGATEAFF.

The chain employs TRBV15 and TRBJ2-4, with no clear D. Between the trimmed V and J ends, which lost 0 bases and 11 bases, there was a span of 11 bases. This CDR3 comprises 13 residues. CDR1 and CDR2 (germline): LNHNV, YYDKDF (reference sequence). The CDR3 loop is CATSREDVPFQYF. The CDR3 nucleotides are TGTGCCACCAGCAGAGAGGACGTCCCCTTTCAGTACTTC. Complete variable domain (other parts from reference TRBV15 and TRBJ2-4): DAMVIQNPRYQVTQFGKPVTLSCSQTLNHNVMYWYQQKSSQAPKLLFHYYDKDFNNEADTPDNFQSRRPNTSFCFLDIRSPGLGDTAMYLCATSREDVPFQYFGAGTRLSVL.

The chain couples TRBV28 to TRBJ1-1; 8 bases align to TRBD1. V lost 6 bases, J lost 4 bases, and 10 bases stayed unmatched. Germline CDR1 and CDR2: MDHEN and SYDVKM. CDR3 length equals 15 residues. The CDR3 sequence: CASSTGGGRGTEAFF. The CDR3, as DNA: TGTGCCAGCAGCACAGGGGGGGGTCGGGGCACTGAAGCTTTCTTT.

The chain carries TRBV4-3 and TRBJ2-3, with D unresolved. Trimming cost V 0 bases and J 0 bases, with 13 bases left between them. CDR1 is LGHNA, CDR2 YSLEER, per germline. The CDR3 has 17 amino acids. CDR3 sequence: CASSQELRAKSTDTQYF. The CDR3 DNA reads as TGCGCCAGCAGCCAAGAGTTACGAGCTAAAAGCACAGATACGCAGTATTTT.

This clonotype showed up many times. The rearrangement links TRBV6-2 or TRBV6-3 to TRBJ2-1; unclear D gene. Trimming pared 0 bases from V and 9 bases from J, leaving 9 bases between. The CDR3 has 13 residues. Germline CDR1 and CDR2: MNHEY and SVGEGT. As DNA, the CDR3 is TGTGCCAGCAGTTACTCGACCCCCCCTGAGCAGTTCTTC. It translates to CASSYSTPPEQFF.

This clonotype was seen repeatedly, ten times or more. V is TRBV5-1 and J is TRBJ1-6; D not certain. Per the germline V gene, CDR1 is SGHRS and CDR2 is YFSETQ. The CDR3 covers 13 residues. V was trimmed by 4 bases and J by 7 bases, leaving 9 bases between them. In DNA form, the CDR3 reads TGCGCCAGCAGCCAGATGGGGAATTCACCCCTCCACTTT. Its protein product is CASSQMGNSPLHF.

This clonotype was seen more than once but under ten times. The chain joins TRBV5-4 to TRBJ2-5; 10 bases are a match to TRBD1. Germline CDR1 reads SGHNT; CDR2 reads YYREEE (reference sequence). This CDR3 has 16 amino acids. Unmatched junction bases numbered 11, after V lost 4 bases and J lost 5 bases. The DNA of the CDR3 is TGTGCCAGCAGCCAGGACAGGGGGGCTTTCGAGGAGACCCAGTACTTC. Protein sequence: CASSQDRGAFEETQYF.